This T cell receptor (beta chain) was retrieved from a study of cytomegalovirus exposure and HLA in healthy donors. Turning to the study itself: An earlier analysis identified some 110 million unique TCR beta sequences in about 200 million T cells.

Germline V gives CDR1 SNHLY, CDR2 FYNNEI. CDR3 length: 13 residues. V was pared by 7 bases and J by 1 base, with 8 bases between. PCR employed 60 Vbeta and 13 Jbeta primers. Profiled with immunoSEQ multiplex PCR; TCRdb holds only in-frame clones, not every one. The repertoire holds about 160,000 clones, with about 72% as singletons. General study findings and limits: The likely origin of a cluster of highly shared sequence variants was a sequencing artifact.

As concerns this clone: Its target is unknown.

This receptor was obtained from a man aged 25-45 years in good health and CMV-seropositive. The J gene is TRBJ1-5, the V gene TRBV2; D remains unclear. The sequencing input was PBMCs. CDR3 residues: CASKEDSNQPQHF. CDR3 nucleotides: TGTGCCAGCAAGGAGGACAGCAATCAGCCCCAGCATTTT.